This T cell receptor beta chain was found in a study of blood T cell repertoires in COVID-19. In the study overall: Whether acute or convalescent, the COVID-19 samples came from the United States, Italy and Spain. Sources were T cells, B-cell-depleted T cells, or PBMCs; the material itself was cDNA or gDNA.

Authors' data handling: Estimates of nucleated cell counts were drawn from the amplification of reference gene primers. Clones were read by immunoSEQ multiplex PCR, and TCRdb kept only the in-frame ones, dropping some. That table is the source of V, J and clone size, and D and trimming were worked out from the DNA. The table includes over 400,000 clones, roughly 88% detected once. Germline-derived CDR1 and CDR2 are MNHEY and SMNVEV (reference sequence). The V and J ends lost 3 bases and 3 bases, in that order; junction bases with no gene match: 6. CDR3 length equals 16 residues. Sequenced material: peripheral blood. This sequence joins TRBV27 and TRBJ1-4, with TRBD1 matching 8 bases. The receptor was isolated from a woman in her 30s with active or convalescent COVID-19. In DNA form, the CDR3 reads TGTGCCAGCAGTTTGTCAGGGGGCGCGCCTAATGAAAAACTGTTTTTT. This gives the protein CASSLSGGAPNEKLFF.